A selection of T cell receptor beta chains follows, all from one sample in a study of blood T cells in healthy people across ages. A single record per CDR3 protein comes from TCRdb applying MiXCR to the 5' RACE reads. This table has 2 million or so distinct CDR3 sequences, around half appearing once. Sequencing was performed on blood. These receptors originate from a middle-aged woman in good health. The CDR3 runs from the conserved cysteine through the conserved F or W. Each record gives: CDR3 protein, CDR3 DNA, clone size, V gene, D gene, J gene. A D gene is named only where the DNA matches it firmly. Clone size, where shown, is once, few, many, or a class for clones that have expanded.

cdr3_aa: CASSVSPSGGAGEQFF
cdr3_nt: TGTGCCAGCAGCGTATCCCCTAGCGGGGGGGCAGGTGAGCAGTTCTTC
clone_size: .
v_call: TRBV9
d_call: TRBD2
j_call: TRBJ2-1

cdr3_aa: CATLVAGKNEQFF
cdr3_nt: TGTGCCACCTTGGTGGCGGGTAAGAATGAGCAGTTCTTC
clone_size: .
v_call: TRBV6-2/TRBV6-3
d_call: .
j_call: TRBJ2-1

cdr3_aa: CASSFPGARETQYF
cdr3_nt: TGTGCCAGCAGCTTTCCGGGGGCTCGGGAGACCCAGTACTTC
clone_size: .
v_call: TRBV7-9
d_call: .
j_call: TRBJ2-5

cdr3_aa: CASSLWGDTEYQETQYF
cdr3_nt: TGTGCCAGCAGCTTATGGGGGGACACTGAGTACCAAGAGACCCAGTACTTC
clone_size: .
v_call: TRBV11-2
d_call: .
j_call: TRBJ2-5

cdr3_aa: CASSLSTGGGYEQYF
cdr3_nt: TGTGCCAGCAGTTTATCGACAGGGGGCGGGTACGAGCAGTACTTC
clone_size: .
v_call: TRBV12-3/TRBV12-4
d_call: TRBD1
j_call: TRBJ2-7

cdr3_aa: CSARTGGVEKLFF
cdr3_nt: TGCAGTGCTAGGACAGGGGGGGTTGAAAAACTGTTTTTT
clone_size: .
v_call: TRBV20-1
d_call: TRBD1
j_call: TRBJ1-4

cdr3_aa: CASSPLGTSSEQYF
cdr3_nt: TGTGCCAGCAGCCCTCTTGGGACATCATCCGAGCAGTACTTC
clone_size: many
v_call: TRBV7-2
d_call: .
j_call: TRBJ2-7

cdr3_aa: CASSQATGVWYEQYF
cdr3_nt: TGTGCCAGCAGCCAGGCAACAGGGGTTTGGTACGAGCAGTACTTC
clone_size: once
v_call: TRBV14
d_call: TRBD1
j_call: TRBJ2-7

cdr3_aa: CAISDGLAGVQETQYF
cdr3_nt: TGTGCCATCAGTGATGGACTAGCGGGGGTTCAAGAGACCCAGTACTTC
clone_size: .
v_call: TRBV10-3
d_call: TRBD2
j_call: TRBJ2-5

cdr3_aa: CASRPIAVSSYNEQFF
cdr3_nt: TGTGCCAGTAGGCCGATAGCGGTAAGCTCCTACAATGAGCAGTTCTTC
clone_size: .
v_call: TRBV19
d_call: .
j_call: TRBJ2-1

cdr3_aa: CSARVFGGYQETQYF
cdr3_nt: TGTAGTGCTAGAGTTTTTGGGGGTTACCAAGAGACCCAGTACTTC
clone_size: few
v_call: TRBV20-1
d_call: .
j_call: TRBJ2-5

cdr3_aa: CSARDIDGRGPTYEQYF
cdr3_nt: TGCAGTGCTAGAGATATTGATGGTCGGGGGCCGACCTACGAGCAGTACTTC
clone_size: .
v_call: TRBV20-1
d_call: .
j_call: TRBJ2-7

cdr3_aa: CASSKGLAGKETQYF
cdr3_nt: TGTGCCAGCAGCAAGGGACTAGCGGGGAAAGAGACCCAGTACTTC
clone_size: .
v_call: TRBV7-2
d_call: TRBD2
j_call: TRBJ2-5

cdr3_aa: CATSTGRISSYEQYF
cdr3_nt: TGTGCCACCAGCACGGGACGGATTAGCTCCTACGAGCAGTACTTC
clone_size: .
v_call: TRBV15
d_call: .
j_call: TRBJ2-7

cdr3_aa: CASSLGEGLEQYF
cdr3_nt: TGTGCCAGCAGTTTAGGAGAGGGGCTCGAGCAGTACTTC
clone_size: .
v_call: TRBV27
d_call: .
j_call: TRBJ2-7

cdr3_aa: CASRNVAEAFF
cdr3_nt: TGTGCCAGCAGGAATGTGGCGGAAGCTTTCTTT
clone_size: .
v_call: TRBV25-1
d_call: .
j_call: TRBJ1-1

cdr3_aa: CASSGGWRETQYF
cdr3_nt: TGTGCCAGCAGCGGCGGATGGCGGGAGACCCAGTACTTC
clone_size: .
v_call: TRBV27
d_call: .
j_call: TRBJ2-5

cdr3_aa: CASSQDGQSGYTF
cdr3_nt: TGTGCCAGCAGCCAAGATGGGCAATCTGGCTACACCTTC
clone_size: few
v_call: TRBV4-2
d_call: .
j_call: TRBJ1-2

cdr3_aa: CASSLSQVQFF
cdr3_nt: TGTGCCAGCAGCTTATCCCAGGTGCAGTTCTTC
clone_size: .
v_call: TRBV7-9
d_call: .
j_call: TRBJ2-1

cdr3_aa: CASSPSWGYNEQYF
cdr3_nt: TGTGCCAGCAGCCCCTCGTGGGGATACAATGAGCAGTACTTC
clone_size: .
v_call: TRBV3-1
d_call: .
j_call: TRBJ2-7

cdr3_aa: CSATRGSDEQFF
cdr3_nt: TGCAGTGCTACCCGGGGGTCGGATGAGCAGTTCTTC
clone_size: few
v_call: TRBV20-1
d_call: .
j_call: TRBJ2-1

cdr3_aa: CASSLAGFERYEQYF
cdr3_nt: TGTGCCAGCAGTTTAGCGGGGTTTGAACGCTACGAGCAGTACTTC
clone_size: .
v_call: TRBV27
d_call: .
j_call: TRBJ2-7

cdr3_aa: CASSLERLAGHEQYF
cdr3_nt: TGTGCCAGCAGCTTAGAACGACTAGCGGGCCACGAGCAGTACTTC
clone_size: .
v_call: TRBV11-2
d_call: TRBD2
j_call: TRBJ2-7

cdr3_aa: CASSFTTSAQETQYF
cdr3_nt: TGTGCCAGCAGTTTCACGACTAGCGCTCAAGAGACCCAGTACTTC
clone_size: .
v_call: TRBV28
d_call: TRBD2
j_call: TRBJ2-5

cdr3_aa: CSVGPVRGPNSYNEQFF
cdr3_nt: TGCAGCGTTGGGCCGGTTCGAGGACCCAACTCCTACAATGAGCAGTTCTTC
clone_size: .
v_call: TRBV29-1
d_call: .
j_call: TRBJ2-1

cdr3_aa: CVSRGGQNTEAFF
cdr3_nt: TGTGTCAGCAGAGGAGGACAGAACACTGAAGCTTTCTTT
clone_size: .
v_call: TRBV6-2/TRBV6-3
d_call: .
j_call: TRBJ1-1